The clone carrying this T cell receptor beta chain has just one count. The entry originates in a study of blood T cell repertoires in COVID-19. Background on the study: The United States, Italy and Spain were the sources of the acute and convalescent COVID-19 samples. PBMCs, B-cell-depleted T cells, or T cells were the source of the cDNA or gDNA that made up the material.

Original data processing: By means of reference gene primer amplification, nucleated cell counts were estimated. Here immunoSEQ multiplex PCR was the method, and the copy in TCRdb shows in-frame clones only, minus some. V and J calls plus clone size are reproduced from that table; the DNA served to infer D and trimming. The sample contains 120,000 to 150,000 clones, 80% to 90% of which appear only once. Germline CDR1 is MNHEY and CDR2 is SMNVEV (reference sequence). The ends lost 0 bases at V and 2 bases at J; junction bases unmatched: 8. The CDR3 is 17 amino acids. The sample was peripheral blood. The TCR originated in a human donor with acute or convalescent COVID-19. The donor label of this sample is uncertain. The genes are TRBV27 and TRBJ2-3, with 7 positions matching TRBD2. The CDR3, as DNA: TGTGCCAGCAGTTTATCTTTGGGGGGGATAATCACAGATACGCAGTATTTT. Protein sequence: CASSLSLGGIITDTQYF.